The next 3 T cell receptor beta chains were all read from a single sample in a study of beta chain features in type 1 diabetes. Study conclusions and caveats: Shorter TCRB CDR3s, moderately but significantly so, were found in Type 1 diabetes patients in all four CD4+ subsets.

Their specific antigens are unknown. Every bit of the isolated RNA underwent reverse transcription, so sequencing read expressed TCRB transcripts. The data were produced by immunoSEQ multiplex PCR, yet TCRdb's version contains in-frame clones alone and is incomplete. This table has over 150,000 clones, about 8.1% appearing once. Sequenced input: central memory CD4+ T cells from blood. These receptors were taken from a woman under 30 with type 1 diabetes.

Many counts were recorded for this clone. The gene calls are TRBV7-2 and TRBJ1-2; D uncertain. The CDR3 totals 14 residues. Germline values: CDR1 SGHTA, CDR2 FQGNSA. V was clipped by 4 bases and J by 4 bases, with 13 bases between them. CDR3 amino acids: CASSSSGGLYGYTF. The CDR3 DNA reads as TGTGCCAGCAGCTCCTCGGGTGGCCTCTATGGCTACACCTTC.

The table lists this clone with a few counts. The gene calls are TRBV5-1 and TRBJ2-5, with TRBD2 matching 7 bases. The trim removed 4 bases at V and 5 bases at J, leaving 11 bases unmatched. The CDR3 is 15 amino acids. CDR1 and CDR2 (germline): SGHRS, YFSETQ. CDR3 amino acids: CASSHTSATGETQYF. The CDR3 region has the DNA TGCGCCAGCAGCCATACTAGCGCAACTGGGGAGACCCAGTACTTC.

V usage is TRBV28 and J usage is TRBJ1-2; TRBD1 might be the D (6 bases). Germline assignment: CDR1 MDHEN and CDR2 SYDVKM. The CDR3 is made up of 14 amino acids. Trimming removed 2 bases from V and 4 bases from J, with 11 bases in between. CDR3 coding DNA: TGTGCCAGCAGTTTAGGCGACAGGTCCTATGGCTACACCTTC. Its translation is CASSLGDRSYGYTF.